This section outlines one TCR beta chain sequence together with its context. As yet, its antigen is unknown. The data stem from a study of graft-versus-host responses after intestinal transplantation. On the study more broadly: Recipients were all induced with anti-thymocyte globulin, then given tacrolimus and steroids for about three years. Study-wide findings and caveats: Within the allografts of patients who had graft-donor T cell macrochimerism, graft-versus-host to host-versus-graft clonal ratios were high. Recipient-marrow GvH clones were detected, some having first appeared in ileum or blood. Early post-transplant falls in HvG clones accompanied the peak levels of circulating GvH clones.

Some clones are missing from TCRdb's copy, which holds only in-frame ones; the method was immunoSEQ multiplex PCR. The table records roughly 110,000 clones, roughly 87% of them present only once. From germline, CDR1 is KGHSH and CDR2 LQKENI. The CDR3 length is 14 residues. V dropped 5 bases and J dropped 2; count of bases not matched to a gene: 4. This material consisted of unstimulated CD4+ T cells sorted from spleen or lymph node cells, taken before transplant. The chain employs TRBV18 and TRBJ2-7; 9 bases match TRBD2. This sequence originates from a human donor who was the organ donor for an intestinal transplant. CDR3 amino acids: CASSSSGATYEQYF. The CDR3 DNA follows: TGTGCCAGCTCATCTAGCGGGGCAACCTACGAGCAGTACTTC.